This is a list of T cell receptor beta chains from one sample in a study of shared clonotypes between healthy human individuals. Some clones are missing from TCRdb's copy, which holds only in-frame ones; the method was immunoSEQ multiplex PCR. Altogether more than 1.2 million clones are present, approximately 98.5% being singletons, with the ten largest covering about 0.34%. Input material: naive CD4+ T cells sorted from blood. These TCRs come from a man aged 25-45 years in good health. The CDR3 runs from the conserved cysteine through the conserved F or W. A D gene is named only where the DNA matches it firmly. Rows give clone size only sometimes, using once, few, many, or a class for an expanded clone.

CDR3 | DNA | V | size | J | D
CSVEGQGGHGYTF | TGCAGCGTTGAGGGACAGGGTGGTCATGGCTACACCTTC | TRBV29-1 | once | TRBJ1-2 | TRBD1
CASSTSGRGYNEQFF | TGTGCCAGCAGCACTAGCGGGAGGGGTTACAATGAGCAGTTCTTC | TRBV9 | . | TRBJ2-1 | TRBD2
CASSPVGFSGISDTQYF | TGTGCCAGTAGTCCCGTCGGTTTTAGCGGGATCTCAGATACGCAGTATTTT | TRBV19 | . | TRBJ2-3 | TRBD2
CASSGGTGYATQYF | TGTGCCAGCAGTGGGGGGACAGGGTACGCGACCCAGTACTTC | TRBV25-1 | . | TRBJ2-5 | TRBD1
CASSDAPGLAGYNEQFF | TGTGCCAGCAGCGACGCTCCGGGACTAGCGGGTTACAATGAGCAGTTCTTC | TRBV6-4 | . | TRBJ2-1 | TRBD2
CASSPIYSGQSYEQYF | TGTGCCAGCTCACCAATTTATAGCGGACAATCCTACGAGCAGTACTTC | TRBV18 | . | TRBJ2-7 | .
CASQTGASGRAGHEQYF | TGCGCCAGCCAGACAGGGGCCAGCGGGAGGGCGGGCCACGAGCAGTACTTC | TRBV5-1 | . | TRBJ2-7 | TRBD2
CASSENEVRRRF | TGTGCCAGCAGTGAAAATGAGGTGCGTCGTCGTTTT | TRBV2 | . | TRBJ1-4 | .
CAIRANEGFLNTEAFF | TGTGCCATCAGGGCGAATGAAGGGTTCCTGAACACTGAAGCTTTCTTT | TRBV10-3 | . | TRBJ1-1 | .
CASSPWGETGELFF | TGTGCCAGCAGCCCCTGGGGGGAGACCGGGGAGCTGTTTTTT | TRBV28 | . | TRBJ2-2 | .
CASSSTVNTEAFF | TGCGCCAGCAGCTCGACAGTGAACACTGAAGCTTTCTTT | TRBV5-1 | . | TRBJ1-1 | .
CASSRQGADKKLFF | TGTGCCAGCAGCAGACAGGGGGCTGATAAAAAACTGTTTTTT | TRBV7-6 | . | TRBJ1-4 | TRBD1
CASSLAGQPTDTQYF | TGTGCCAGCAGCCTGGCGGGACAACCCACAGATACGCAGTATTTT | TRBV14 | . | TRBJ2-3 | .
CASSRDRLEEQYF | TGTGCCAGCAGTAGGGACAGGCTTGAGGAGCAGTACTTC | TRBV5-6 | . | TRBJ2-7 | TRBD1
CASSLPRYNEQFF | TGTGCCAGCAGTCTCCCCCGGTACAATGAGCAGTTCTTC | TRBV28 | . | TRBJ2-1 | .
CSVEGGRTGGRSGANVLTF | TGCAGCGTTGAAGGAGGGAGGACAGGGGGTCGATCTGGGGCCAACGTCCTGACTTTC | TRBV29-1 | once | TRBJ2-6 | TRBD1
CATSLGGKPLMDIQYF | TGTGCCACCAGCCTCGGCGGGAAACCCCTAATGGACATTCAGTACTTC | TRBV15 | . | TRBJ2-4 | .
CASTDLGAGRETQYF | TGTGCCAGCACAGACCTCGGGGCAGGACGAGAGACCCAGTACTTC | TRBV6-5 | . | TRBJ2-5 | .
CASSPEGRGPWDNEQFF | TGTGCCAGCAGCCCCGAGGGGAGGGGCCCTTGGGACAATGAGCAGTTCTTC | TRBV9 | . | TRBJ2-1 | TRBD2
CAWRPTGVYNEQFF | TGTGCCTGGAGACCCACGGGGGTCTACAATGAGCAGTTCTTC | TRBV30 | . | TRBJ2-1 | .
CASRTGGASGSSDTQYF | TGTGCCAGCAGGACAGGTGGGGCTAGCGGGTCTTCAGATACGCAGTATTTT | TRBV28 | . | TRBJ2-3 | TRBD2
CASRPDRNTEAFF | TGCGCCAGCAGACCCGACAGGAACACTGAAGCTTTCTTT | TRBV10-1 | . | TRBJ1-1 | .
CASSLVWSSYNEQFF | TGTGCCAGCAGCTTAGTCTGGAGCTCCTACAATGAGCAGTTCTTC | TRBV7-2 | . | TRBJ2-1 | .
CSGRLRFSDTQYF | TGCAGCGGCCGCTTGCGTTTTTCAGATACGCAGTATTTT | TRBV29-1 | once | TRBJ2-3 | .
CASSETSGDYNEQFF | TGTGCCAGCAGTGAAACTAGCGGGGATTACAATGAGCAGTTCTTC | TRBV6-1 | . | TRBJ2-1 | TRBD2
CASSFPGLAGGNTDTQYF | TGTGCCAGCAGCTTTCCGGGACTAGCGGGAGGTAACACAGATACGCAGTATTTT | TRBV5-4 | . | TRBJ2-3 | TRBD2
CASSSYVRGQAFF | TGTGCCAGCAGTTCGTATGTGAGGGGGCAAGCTTTCTTT | TRBV6-5 | . | TRBJ1-1 | TRBD1